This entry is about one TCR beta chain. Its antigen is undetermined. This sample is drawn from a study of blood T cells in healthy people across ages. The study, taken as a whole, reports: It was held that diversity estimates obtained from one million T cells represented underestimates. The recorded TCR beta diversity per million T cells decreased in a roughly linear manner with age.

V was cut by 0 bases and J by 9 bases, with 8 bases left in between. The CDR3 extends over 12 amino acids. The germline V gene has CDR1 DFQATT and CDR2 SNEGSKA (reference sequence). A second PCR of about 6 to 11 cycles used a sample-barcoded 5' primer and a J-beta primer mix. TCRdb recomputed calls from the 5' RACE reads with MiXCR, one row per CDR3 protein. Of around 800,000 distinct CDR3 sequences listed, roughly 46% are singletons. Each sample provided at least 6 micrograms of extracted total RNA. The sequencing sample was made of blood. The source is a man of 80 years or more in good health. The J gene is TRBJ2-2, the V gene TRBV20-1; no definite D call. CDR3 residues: CSARDLRRELFF. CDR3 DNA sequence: TGCAGTGCTAGAGATCTGCGGAGGGAGCTGTTTTTT.